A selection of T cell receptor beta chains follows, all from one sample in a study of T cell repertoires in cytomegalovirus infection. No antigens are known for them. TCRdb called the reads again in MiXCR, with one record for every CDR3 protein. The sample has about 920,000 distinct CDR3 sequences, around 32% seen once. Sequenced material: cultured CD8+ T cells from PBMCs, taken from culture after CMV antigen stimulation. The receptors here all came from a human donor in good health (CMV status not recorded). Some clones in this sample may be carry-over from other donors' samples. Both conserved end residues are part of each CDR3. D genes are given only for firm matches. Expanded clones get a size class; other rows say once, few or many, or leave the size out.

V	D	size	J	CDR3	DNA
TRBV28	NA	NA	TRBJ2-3	CASSSGREIRTDTQYF	TGTGCCAGCAGTTCCGGCAGGGAAATACGCACAGATACGCAGTATTTT
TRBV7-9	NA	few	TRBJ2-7	CASSLAKRGYYEQYF	TGTGCCAGCAGCTTAGCAAAGAGAGGTTACTACGAGCAGTACTTC
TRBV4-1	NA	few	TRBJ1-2	CASSHRHSEDYGYTF	TGCGCCAGCAGCCACCGACATTCCGAGGACTATGGCTACACCTTC
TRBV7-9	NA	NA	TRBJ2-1	CASTAGPEQFF	TGTGCCAGCACCGCGGGCCCTGAGCAGTTCTTC
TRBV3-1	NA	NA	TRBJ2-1	CASSQGGALGDEQFF	TGTGCCAGCAGCCAAGGGGGAGCACTAGGGGATGAGCAGTTCTTC
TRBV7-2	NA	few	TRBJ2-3	CASSPPGHSDTQYF	TGTGCCAGCAGCCCGCCAGGTCACTCAGATACGCAGTATTTT
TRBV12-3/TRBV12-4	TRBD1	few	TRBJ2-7	CASSKGQGYEQYF	TGTGCCAGCAGTAAGGGACAGGGTTACGAGCAGTACTTC
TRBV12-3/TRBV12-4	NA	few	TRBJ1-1	CASSFSTGRPTEAFF	TGTGCCAGCAGTTTCAGCACAGGGCGGCCCACTGAAGCTTTCTTT
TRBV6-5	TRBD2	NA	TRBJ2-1	CASRPTSVGEQFF	TGTGCCAGCAGACCCACTAGCGTTGGTGAGCAGTTCTTC
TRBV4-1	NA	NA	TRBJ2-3	CASSQDSVSGVTDTQYF	TGCGCCAGCAGCCAAGACTCCGTAAGCGGAGTTACAGATACGCAGTATTTT
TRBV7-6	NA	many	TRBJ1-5	CASSERRNQPQHF	TGTGCCAGCAGCGAGAGGCGGAATCAGCCCCAGCATTTT
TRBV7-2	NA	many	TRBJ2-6	CASSPGQYLGANVLTF	TGTGCCAGCAGCCCAGGACAGTATCTAGGGGCCAACGTCCTGACTTTC
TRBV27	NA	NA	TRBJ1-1	CASWIKNTEAFF	TGTGCCAGCTGGATTAAGAACACTGAAGCTTTCTTT
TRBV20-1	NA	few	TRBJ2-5	CSARVELETQYF	TGCAGTGCTAGAGTGGAGCTAGAGACCCAGTACTTC
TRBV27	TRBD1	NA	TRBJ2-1	CASSPDRSLYNEQFF	TGTGCCAGCAGTCCGGACAGGTCGCTTTACAATGAGCAGTTCTTC
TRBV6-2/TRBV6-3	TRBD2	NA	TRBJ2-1	CASSSPFLAGGRREQFF	TGTGCCAGCAGTAGCCCCTTTTTAGCGGGGGGCCGCAGGGAGCAGTTCTTC
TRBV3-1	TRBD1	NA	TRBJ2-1	CASSPRTRGPPFF	TGTGCCAGCAGCCCTCGAACTAGGGGGCCCCCGTTCTTC
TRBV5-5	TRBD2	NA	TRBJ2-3	CASSLASGRKDTQYF	TGTGCCAGCAGCTTGGCTAGCGGGCGGAAGGATACGCAGTATTTT
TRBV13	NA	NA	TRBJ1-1	CASSFGAGMTAEAFF	TGTGCCAGCAGCTTTGGAGCAGGGATGACGGCTGAAGCTTTCTTT
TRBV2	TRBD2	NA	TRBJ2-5	CASRLLAGGTQETQYF	TGTGCCAGCAGGTTACTAGCGGGGGGGACTCAAGAGACCCAGTACTTC
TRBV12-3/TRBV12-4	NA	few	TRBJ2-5	CATTLTGPGGTQYF	TGTGCCACCACATTGACCGGGCCCGGTGGGACCCAGTACTTC
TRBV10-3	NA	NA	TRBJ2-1	CAMNRDSSNEQFF	TGTGCCATGAACCGGGACTCGTCCAATGAGCAGTTCTTC
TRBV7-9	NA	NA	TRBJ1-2	CASSSPIGGAGGYTF	TGTGCCAGCAGCTCCCCCATAGGGGGGGCAGGAGGCTACACCTTC
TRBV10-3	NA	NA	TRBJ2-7	CAISVLRGRDSYEQYF	TGTGCCATCAGTGTGCTTAGGGGCCGCGACTCCTACGAGCAGTACTTC
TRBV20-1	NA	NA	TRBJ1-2	CSAHRALGYTF	TGCAGTGCCCATCGGGCCCTTGGCTACACCTTC
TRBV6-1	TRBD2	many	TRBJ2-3	CASSEFNGLAGIDTQYF	TGTGCCAGCAGTGAATTCAATGGACTAGCGGGGATAGATACGCAGTATTTT
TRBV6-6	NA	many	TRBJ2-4	CASSYRERSGNIQYF	TGTGCCAGCAGTTACCGGGAACGGTCTGGAAACATTCAGTACTTC
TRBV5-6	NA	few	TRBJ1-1	CASSVPYTENTEAFF	TGTGCCAGCAGCGTCCCCTACACAGAGAACACTGAAGCTTTCTTT
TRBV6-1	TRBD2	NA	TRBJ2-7	CASAGLAGGYEQYF	TGTGCCAGCGCCGGACTAGCGGGTGGGTACGAGCAGTACTTC
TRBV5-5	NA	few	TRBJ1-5	CASSLGGTPGNQPQHF	TGTGCCAGCAGCTTGGGCGGGACTCCGGGCAATCAGCCCCAGCATTTT
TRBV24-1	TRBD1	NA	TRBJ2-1	CATRVGQGPYNEQFF	TGTGCCACCAGGGTGGGACAGGGTCCCTACAATGAGCAGTTCTTC
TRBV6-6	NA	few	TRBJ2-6	CASSHRDVDNSGANVLTF	TGTGCCAGCAGTCACCGGGACGTGGATAACTCTGGGGCCAACGTCCTGACTTTC
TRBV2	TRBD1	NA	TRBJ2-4	CASRSGTGENIQYF	TGTGCCAGCAGGAGTGGGACAGGGGAAAACATTCAGTACTTC
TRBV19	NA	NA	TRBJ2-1	CASTTKGQGGNEQFF	TGTGCCAGTACTACAAAGGGGCAGGGCGGGAATGAGCAGTTCTTC
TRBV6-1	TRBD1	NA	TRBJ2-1	CASSSSGTGHYNEQFF	TGTGCCAGCAGTTCGTCCGGGACAGGGCATTACAATGAGCAGTTCTTC
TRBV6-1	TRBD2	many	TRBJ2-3	CASTLLAGGPDTQYF	TGTGCCAGCACCTTACTAGCGGGGGGGCCAGATACGCAGTATTTT
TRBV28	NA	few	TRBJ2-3	CASSLPVTGEDLTDTQYF	TGTGCCAGCAGCCTTCCGGTAACCGGGGAGGATCTCACAGATACGCAGTATTTT
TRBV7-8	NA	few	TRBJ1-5	CASSLQTGYQPQHF	TGTGCCAGCAGCCTCCAGACAGGCTATCAGCCCCAGCATTTT
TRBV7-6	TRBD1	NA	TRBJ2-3	CASRRGPDTQYF	TGTGCCAGCAGGAGGGGGCCAGATACGCAGTATTTT
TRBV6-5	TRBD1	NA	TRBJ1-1	CASRWDRRGPEAFF	TGTGCCAGCAGATGGGACAGGCGAGGCCCTGAAGCTTTCTTT
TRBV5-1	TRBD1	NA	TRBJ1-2	CASSDTGDLDGYTF	TGCGCCAGCAGTGATACAGGGGATTTGGATGGCTACACCTTC
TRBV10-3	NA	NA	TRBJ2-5	CAISGLRGVQETQYF	TGTGCCATCTCGGGCTTGAGGGGAGTGCAGGAGACCCAGTACTTC
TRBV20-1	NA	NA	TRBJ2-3	CSAIIEGSTDTQYF	TGCAGTGCCATTATTGAGGGGAGCACAGATACGCAGTATTTT
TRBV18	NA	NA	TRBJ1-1	CASSPSGAREEFF	TGTGCCAGCTCACCATCAGGGGCCCGGGAAGAGTTCTTT
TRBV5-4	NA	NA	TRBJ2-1	CASGGGHNEQFF	TGTGCCAGCGGGGGGGGCCACAATGAGCAGTTCTTC
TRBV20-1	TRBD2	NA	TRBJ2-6	CSARDSTSGFNSGANVLTF	TGCAGTGCTAGAGATTCCACTAGCGGGTTCAACTCTGGGGCCAACGTCCTGACTTTC
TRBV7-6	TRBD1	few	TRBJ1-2	CASSLAQGDGYTF	TGTGCCAGCAGCTTAGCGCAGGGGGATGGCTACACCTTC
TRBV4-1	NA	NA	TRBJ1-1	CASSQGSGITEAFF	TGCGCCAGCAGCCAAGGTTCAGGGATCACTGAAGCTTTCTTT
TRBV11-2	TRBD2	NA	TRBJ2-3	CASSLELAGDTDTQYF	TGTGCCAGCAGCTTGGAGCTAGCGGGGGACACAGATACGCAGTATTTT
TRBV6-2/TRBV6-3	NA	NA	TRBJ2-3	CASSWLTSPYTQYF	TGTGCCAGCAGTTGGTTGACGAGTCCGTATACGCAGTATTTT
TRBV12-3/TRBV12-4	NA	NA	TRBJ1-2	CASSLGGPAFYGYTF	TGTGCCAGCAGTTTAGGGGGGCCCGCATTCTATGGCTACACCTTC
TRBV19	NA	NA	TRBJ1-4	CASSKSTLGNREIGEKLFF	TGTGCCAGTAGTAAATCTACTTTGGGGAATCGAGAGATAGGTGAAAAACTGTTTTTT